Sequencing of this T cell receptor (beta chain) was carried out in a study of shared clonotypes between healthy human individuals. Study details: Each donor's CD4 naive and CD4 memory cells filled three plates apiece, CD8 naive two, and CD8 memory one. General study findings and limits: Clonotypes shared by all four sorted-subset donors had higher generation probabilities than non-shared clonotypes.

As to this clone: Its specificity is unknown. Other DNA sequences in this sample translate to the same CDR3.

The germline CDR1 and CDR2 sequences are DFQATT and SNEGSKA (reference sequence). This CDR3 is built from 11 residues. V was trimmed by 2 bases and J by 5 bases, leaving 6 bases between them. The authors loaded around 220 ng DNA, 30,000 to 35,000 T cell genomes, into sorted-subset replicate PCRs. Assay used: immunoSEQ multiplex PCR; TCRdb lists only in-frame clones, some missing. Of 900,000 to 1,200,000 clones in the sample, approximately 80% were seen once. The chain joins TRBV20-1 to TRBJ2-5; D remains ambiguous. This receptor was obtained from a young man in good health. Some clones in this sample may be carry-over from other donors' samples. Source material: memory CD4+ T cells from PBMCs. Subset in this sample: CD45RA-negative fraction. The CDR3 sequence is CSARPEETQYF. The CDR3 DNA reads TGCAGTGCTAGACCAGAGGAGACCCAGTACTTC.